This T cell receptor (beta chain) was observed in a study of STAT3 mutations in large granular lymphocyte leukemia. The study, taken as a whole, reports: Every T-cell large granular lymphocyte leukemia patient had at least one immunodominant TCR beta clonotype.

Germline CDR1 and CDR2: SGHDT and YYEEEE. The V segment lost 3 bases and the J segment 8 bases; nucleotides outside the gene matches: 2. This CDR3 region has 12 residues. TCRdb's table, derived via immunoSEQ multiplex PCR, lists solely in-frame clones and lacks some. The data show more than 25,000 clones, over 65% seen once. In the case of this clone: The antigen is unknown.

This chain links TRBV5-6 with TRBJ1-1; 9 bases match TRBD1. Sequenced sample: peripheral blood mononuclear cells. This clonotype originated in a woman in her forties or fifties with T-cell large granular lymphocyte leukemia. Some clones in this sample may be carry-over from other donors' samples. Written as DNA, the CDR3 is TGTGCCAGCAGCTGGGACAGGGCAGAAGCTTTCTTT. Its translation is CASSWDRAEAFF. Using reference TRBV5-6 and TRBJ1-1 for the parts outside the CDR3, the full variable domain is DAGVTQSPTHLIKTRGQQVTLRCSPKSGHDTVSWYQQALGQGPQFIFQYYEEEERQRGNFPDRFSGHQFPNYSSELNVNALLLGDSALYLCASSWDRAEAFFGQGTRLTVV.